The clone carrying this T cell receptor beta chain was detected many times. Its antigen is unknown. These data are taken from a study of T cells in Graves' hyperthyroidism and ophthalmopathy. Study results and caveats: The model foresaw ophthalmopathy a median approximately 6.1 months prior to onset. Blood also showed most of the thyroid clonotypes that were expanded above 0.001.

This CDR3 spans 15 amino acids. CDR1 is KGHDR and CDR2 is SFDVKD in the germline V gene. The trim removed 4 bases at V and 2 bases at J, leaving 3 bases unmatched. RNA transcripts yielded amplified TCR beta CDR3 regions. TCR CDR3 regions were first amplified by RT-PCR with HTBI primers. TCRdb used MiXCR to reprocess the multiplex PCR reads, holding one entry per CDR3 protein. The table has some 320,000 distinct CDR3 sequences, about 13% seen once. A patient was excluded if there was uncontrolled infection, other autoimmune disease, pregnancy or lactation. The diagnoses drew upon clinical symptoms, serum thyroxine and TRAb, thyroid ultrasound and orbital computed tomography.

This rearrangement joins TRBV24-1 to TRBJ1-1, with 10 positions matching TRBD1. The clonotype comes from a woman aged 40 to 49 with Graves' ophthalmopathy. Input material: blood. CDR3 nucleotides: TGTGCCACCAGTGAGTGGGACAGGGGCAACACTGAAGCTTTCTTT. As protein: CATSEWDRGNTEAFF.